Below, 23 T cell receptor beta chains from the same sample are listed, as sequenced in a study of blood T cell repertoires in COVID-19. The method was immunoSEQ multiplex PCR; TCRdb's version includes in-frame clones alone and lacks a portion of them. The sample holds 450,000 or so clones, about 91% seen once. What was sequenced was peripheral blood. These receptors originate from a middle-aged woman with COVID-19, enrolled during active disease.

The chain joins TRBV25-1 to TRBJ1-1, with D possibly being TRBD1 (6 bases). The germline V and J ends were trimmed by 7 bases and 6 bases, with 9 bases remaining between them. This CDR3 has 11 amino acids. CDR1 MGHDK and CDR2 SYGVNS come from the germline V gene. Written as DNA, the CDR3 is TGTGCCAGCACTCGACAGGCTGAAGCTTTCTTT. It codes for CASTRQAEAFF.

A note on this clone: Because the CDR3's place on the DNA is in doubt, the DNA is left out and the CDR3 is given as listed by TCRdb. The V and J genes are TRBV28 and TRBJ2-7; the table's D call TRBD2 went unverified against the DNA. The CDR3 is 17 amino acids in total, end residues counted. Germline CDR1 reads MDHEN; CDR2 reads SYDVKM. CDR3 loop: CASSSSSHSGGFNEQYF.

CDR3 loop: CASSYPGVPPGELFF. The CDR3 region has the DNA TGTGCCAGCAGTTACCCAGGGGTTCCCCCCGGGGAGCTGTTTTTT. J is TRBJ2-2 and V is TRBV6-5; D possibly corresponds to TRBD1 (6 bases). Between the trimmed V and J ends, which lost 2 bases and 6 bases, there was a span of 13 bases. Germline-derived CDR1 and CDR2 are MNHEY and SVGAGI. There are 15 residues in the CDR3.

This clone was found once. The rearrangement joins TRBV5-1 to TRBJ1-1; D is unclear. Germline loops: CDR1 SGHRS, CDR2 YFSETQ. Trimming shortened V by 2 bases and J by 2 bases, and 10 bases separated the two germline ends. The CDR3 is 14 amino acids. The DNA of the CDR3 is TGCGCCAGCAGCTTTTTGTCGCGCAACACTGAAGCTTTCTTT. Translating it yields CASSFLSRNTEAFF.

V usage is TRBV29-1 and J usage is TRBJ1-2, with D possibly matching TRBD1 (6 bases). This CDR3 is 17 amino acids long. Trimming took 2 bases from V and 4 from J, leaving 23 bases between them. Germline loops: CDR1 SQVTM, CDR2 ANQGSEA. CDR3 sequence (DNA): TGCAGCGTTGAAAGGGGGATCTGGCGTAGGGGAGTCTATGGCTACACCTTC. Protein sequence: CSVERGIWRRGVYGYTF.

The J gene is TRBJ2-5, the V gene TRBV5-1; TRBD1 agrees at 7 bases. This CDR3 region has 14 residues. Trimming cost V 5 bases and J 5 bases; bases outside gene matches: 9. Germline CDR1 is SGHRS and CDR2 is YFSETQ. The CDR3 loop reads CASSFGQEGETQYF. The DNA for the CDR3 is TGCGCCAGCAGTTTCGGACAGGAAGGGGAGACCCAGTACTTC.

V gene TRBV18 combines with J gene TRBJ1-2, with D perhaps TRBD1 (6 bases). Germline V CDR1 and CDR2: KGHSH, LQKENI. This CDR3 has 13 residues. The germline V and J ends were trimmed by 3 bases and 6 bases, with 11 bases remaining between them. CDR3 coding DNA: TGTGCCAGCTCACCGGACAGCAGGGATGGCTACACCTTC. Encoded protein: CASSPDSRDGYTF.

The V and J genes are TRBV15 and TRBJ1-2, with TRBD1 matching 10 bases. This CDR3 has 15 residues. J gave up 1 base and V 1 base, and 0 bases lay outside the gene matches. Germline V lookup: CDR1 LNHNV, CDR2 YYDKDF (reference sequence). The CDR3 region is CATSRGDRGNYGYTF. CDR3 coding DNA: TGTGCCACCAGCAGAGGGGACAGGGGTAACTATGGCTACACCTTC.

The chain uses TRBV27 and TRBJ1-5, with 9 bases fitting TRBD1. J was trimmed by 4 bases and V by 6 bases; bases with no gene match: 7. The CDR3 runs to 15 residues. Germline V lookup: CDR1 MNHEY, CDR2 SMNVEV (reference sequence). As DNA, the CDR3 is TGTGCCAGCAGGGGACAGGGTTTTGGTAATCAGCCCCAGCATTTT. It encodes CASRGQGFGNQPQHF.

This clone was observed a few times. The V and J genes are TRBV25-1 and TRBJ1-2, with no clear D. V was pared by 6 bases and J by 6 bases, with 14 bases between. The length of the CDR3 is 13 residues. Germline V gives CDR1 MGHDK, CDR2 SYGVNS. The CDR3 protein is CASRTPTGDGYTF. The CDR3, as DNA: TGTGCCAGCAGGACCCCTACCGGGGATGGCTACACCTTC.

The chain links TRBV28 to TRBJ1-1, with unresolved D. The V gene's germline CDR1 is MDHEN and CDR2 SYDVKM. The CDR3 runs 12 residues. Trimming stripped 10 bases from V and 5 bases from J, with 14 bases between. The CDR3 coding sequence is TGTGCCATCGCACCGGGTCTGACTGAAGCTTTCTTT. As protein: CAIAPGLTEAFF.

The rearrangement uses TRBV5-1 and TRBJ1-6, with 9 nucleotides matching TRBD1. Germline V lookup: CDR1 SGHRS, CDR2 YFSETQ. Trimming cost V 2 bases and J 5 bases; bases outside gene matches: 2. CDR3 length equals 15 residues. CDR3 residues: CASSLGQGNNSPLHF. Written as DNA, the CDR3 is TGCGCCAGCAGCTTAGGACAGGGGAATAATTCACCCCTCCACTTT. The whole variable domain, filled in from reference TRBV5-1 and TRBJ1-6, reads KAGVTQTPRYLIKTRGQQVTLSCSPISGHRSVSWYQQTPGQGLQFLFEYFSETQRNKGNFPGRFSGRQFSNSRSEMNVSTLELGDSALYLCASSLGQGNNSPLHFGNGTRLTVT.

This clone has only one observation. V is TRBV18 and J is TRBJ1-5, with D unclear. V was trimmed by 3 bases and J by 2 bases, leaving 8 bases between them. The CDR3 consists of 14 residues. Germline CDR1 reads KGHSH; CDR2 reads LQKENI. The CDR3, as DNA: TGTGCCAGCTCACCCAACATCGGCAATCAGCCCCAGCATTTT. Protein: CASSPNIGNQPQHF.

The gene calls are TRBV11-1 and TRBJ2-1, with 7 bases aligning to TRBD2. V lost 0 bases to trimming and J lost 4 bases; unmatched junction nucleotides: 9. The CDR3 covers 17 residues. The germline gives CDR1 SGHAT, CDR2 FQDESV (reference sequence). CDR3 in DNA: TGTGCCAGCAGCTTAGCGGGAGGGCGGGAGTGGTACAATGAGCAGTTCTTC. This encodes CASSLAGGREWYNEQFF.

The chain couples TRBV5-1 to TRBJ1-4, with D possibly being TRBD1 (5 bases). Between the trimmed V and J ends, which lost 4 bases and 7 bases, there was a span of 17 bases. The germline gives CDR1 SGHRS, CDR2 YFSETQ. The CDR3 loop spans 15 amino acids. The CDR3 region has the DNA TGCGCCAGCAGCCCCGGCCAGGGCGGCAGTGAAAAACTGTTTTTT. The encoded protein is CASSPGQGGSEKLFF.

V is TRBV10-3 and J is TRBJ1-2; 9 positions agree with TRBD1. After removal of 2 bases from V and 5 bases from J, the junction contained 6 bases not matched to a gene. This CDR3 spans 15 amino acids. The germline CDR1 and CDR2 sequences are ENHRY and SYGVKD. The CDR3 bases are TGTGCCATCAGTGAGGTCGGACAGGGGTTTTATGGCTACACCTTC. It translates to CAISEVGQGFYGYTF.

J is TRBJ1-5 and V is TRBV5-1; TRBD1 is a possible D gene (5 bases). V was clipped by 4 bases and J by 3 bases, with 8 bases between them. Germline CDR1 reads SGHRS; CDR2 reads YFSETQ. The length of the CDR3 is 13 residues. In DNA form, the CDR3 reads TGCGCCAGCAGCGCGGACACCAATCAGCCCCAGCATTTT. It yields the protein CASSADTNQPQHF.

V is TRBV27 and J is TRBJ1-2; tentative D call: TRBD1 (5 bases). The CDR3 runs to 16 residues. CDR1 is MNHEY, CDR2 SMNVEV, per germline (reference sequence). V dropped 5 bases and J dropped 6 bases, with 22 bases sitting between them. The CDR3 loop is CASSPLSTAGLDGYTF. Here the CDR3 DNA reads TGTGCCAGCAGTCCACTCTCGACAGCTGGTTTAGATGGCTACACCTTC.

V is TRBV28 and J is TRBJ2-1, with 8 bases identical to TRBD1. The V and J ends lost 6 bases and 5 bases, in that order; junction bases with no gene match: 9. The germline V gene has CDR1 MDHEN and CDR2 SYDVKM. This CDR3 is built from 15 residues. The CDR3 coding sequence is TGTGCCAGCAGGAAACGACAGGGGACAAACAATGAGCAGTTCTTC. Its protein product is CASRKRQGTNNEQFF.

The V call is TRBV7-2, the J call TRBJ1-1, with D perhaps TRBD1 (5 bases). The V end was cut by 0 bases, the J end by 3 bases, with 17 bases between. This CDR3 has 17 amino acids. Looked up from germline, CDR1 is SGHTA and CDR2 is FQGNSA. CDR3 bases: TGTGCCAGCAGCTTAGCCAGGAGGGGAGGCGCCGACACTGAAGCTTTCTTT. Its translation: CASSLARRGGADTEAFF.

This chain connects TRBV27 to TRBJ1-1; TRBD1 is a possible D gene (6 bases). Germline values: CDR1 MNHEY, CDR2 SMNVEV (reference sequence). This CDR3 is 14 amino acids long. V lost 2 bases to trimming and J lost 4 bases, with 11 bases between them. The DNA of the CDR3 is TGTGCCAGCAGTTTAGGGGGCGGCGGCACTGAAGCTTTCTTT. Its protein is CASSLGGGGTEAFF.

The V call is TRBV2, the J call TRBJ2-7, with 10 bases identical to TRBD1. Looked up from germline, CDR1 is SNHLY and CDR2 is FYNNEI. V was clipped by 2 bases and J by 2 bases; unmatched bases: 3. CDR3 length equals 15 residues. The CDR3 region has the DNA TGTGCCAGCAGTGAAACGGACAGGGGGGCCTACGAGCAGTACTTC. Amino acid sequence: CASSETDRGAYEQYF.

This clone was seen only once. V and J are TRBV9 and TRBJ1-5; D uncertain. In germline, CDR1 is SGDLS, CDR2 YYNGEE. Trimming pared 7 bases from V and 5 bases from J, leaving 10 bases between. This CDR3 has 12 amino acids. Here the CDR3 DNA reads TGTGCCAGCGGAGGCTACGATCAGCCCCAGCATTTT. This codes for CASGGYDQPQHF.